The clone carrying this T cell receptor (beta chain) was detected ten times or more. Antigen specificity is unknown. From the germline J gene comes the end of the CDR3, since the read stops 3 residues before it. V lost 6 bases and J lost 1, with 9 bases in between. The CDR3 is 13 amino acids. Equal genomic DNA amounts from CVID and control samples were sequenced. TCRdb's copy holds only in-frame clones and misses some; the assay was immunoSEQ multiplex PCR. The sample was found to contain some 50,000 clones, and every one recurs. This sample was taken from a study of T cell clonality in common variable immunodeficiency. General study points: Common variable immunodeficiency TCR beta sequences reportedly had fewer deletions and N-nucleotide insertions. CVID subjects shared fewer TCRbeta clones than healthy controls did. Compared with healthy controls, CVID subjects showed increased TCRbeta clonality, mostly in about a third.

The sequencing input was peripheral blood mononuclear cells. The sequence derives from a person aged 18 to 69 in good health. The chain recombines TRBV12-3 or TRBV12-4 with TRBJ2-5; weak D call: TRBD1 (6 bases). CDR3 bases read: TGTGCCAGCAGCAGCAGGGGCCAAGAGACC. Translating it yields CASSSRGQET. The full CDR3 protein is CASSSRGQETQYF.